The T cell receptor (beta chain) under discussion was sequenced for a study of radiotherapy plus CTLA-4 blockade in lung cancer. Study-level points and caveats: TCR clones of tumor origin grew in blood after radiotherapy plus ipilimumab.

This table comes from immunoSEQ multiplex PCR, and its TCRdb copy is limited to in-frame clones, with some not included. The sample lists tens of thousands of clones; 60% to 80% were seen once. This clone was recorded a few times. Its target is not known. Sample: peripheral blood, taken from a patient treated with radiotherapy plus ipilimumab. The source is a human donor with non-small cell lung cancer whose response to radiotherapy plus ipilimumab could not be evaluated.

The CDR3 loop is CASRPTGLQETQYF. In DNA form, the CDR3 reads TGTGCCAGCAGACCGACGGGACTTCAAGAGACCCAGTACTTC. This chain joins TRBV27 and TRBJ2-5; perhaps TRBD2 as D (6 bases). The CDR3 loop spans 14 amino acids. The ends were cut back, 6 bases at V and 2 bases at J, with 13 bases in the middle. Looked up from germline, CDR1 is MNHEY and CDR2 is SMNVEV (reference sequence).